This TCR beta chain emerged from a study of T cell responses to AZD1222 COVID-19 vaccine. Findings and caveats of the study: After two AZD1222 doses, spike-specific TCR breadth and depth rose versus day 0. Most donors were white British, females outnumbered males, and clonal diversity was possibly underestimated. Vaccine-associated CD4 TCRs spanned spike, dominant at 160-218 and 743-854. Repertoires were sampled only after the peak T cell response.

Trimming stripped 3 bases from V and 0 bases from J, with 8 bases between. This CDR3 comprises 15 residues. Germline V lookup: CDR1 ENHRY, CDR2 SYGVKD. This clone was seen once. Its antigen is unknown. Sequencing used immunoSEQ multiplex PCR; TCRdb keeps in-frame clones, though not all of them. The sample has about 140,000 clones; 92% are singletons. The chain carries TRBV10-3 and TRBJ1-4; a possible D gene is TRBD1 (5 bases). The sequencing here drew on peripheral blood, taken on day 0 of AZD1222 vaccination. The clonotype comes from an adult in good health. DNA of the CDR3: TGTGCCATCAGTGAAGGGGCGGCAACTAATGAAAAACTGTTTTTT. Amino acids: CAISEGAATNEKLFF.